A selection of T cell receptor beta chains follows, all from one sample in a study of cytomegalovirus exposure and HLA in healthy donors. Assay: immunoSEQ multiplex PCR; the TCRdb copy retains only in-frame clones and omits some. The table lists under 200,000 clones, roughly 80% of them singletons. Material: PBMCs. The receptors originated from a boy aged 5-17 years in good health and CMV-seronegative. Both conserved end residues are part of each CDR3. A D gene is named only where the DNA matches it firmly. Clone size is shown for a subset of rows, as once, few, many or a class of expanded clone.

cdr3_length,d_call,v_call,j_call,clone_size,cdr3_nt,cdr3_aa
13,NA,TRBV19,TRBJ2-4,NA,TGTGCCACCAGGGGACCAGGAACAAACATTCAGTACTTC,CATRGPGTNIQYF
15,NA,TRBV5-5,TRBJ2-1,NA,TGTGCCAGCAGCGGAGGACTGACCTCCTACAATGAGCAGTTCTTC,CASSGGLTSYNEQFF
14,TRBD1,TRBV19,TRBJ1-1,NA,TGTGCCAGTAGTATCTACAGGGGAAACACTGAAGCTTTCTTT,CASSIYRGNTEAFF
14,NA,TRBV7-2,TRBJ2-3,NA,TGTGCCAGCAGCTTAGTAGGTAGCCCAGATACGCAGTATTTT,CASSLVGSPDTQYF
16,TRBD2,TRBV9,TRBJ2-1,NA,TGTGCCAGCAGCGCTTTAGGTGGCGGGAGTCTTAGTGAGCAGTTCTTC,CASSALGGGSLSEQFF
13,NA,TRBV7-9,TRBJ1-1,NA,TGTGCCAGCAGCTTAGAGTTGACAACTGAAGCTTTCTTT,CASSLELTTEAFF
11,NA,TRBV2,TRBJ1-1,NA,TGTGCCAGCCGGGGATTGTTGCGAGCTTTCTTT,CASRGLLRAFF
16,TRBD2,TRBV27,TRBJ2-1,NA,TGTGCCAGCAGTTCCCCTAGCGGGATATCCTACAATGAGCAGTTCTTC,CASSSPSGISYNEQFF
13,TRBD2,TRBV2,TRBJ2-1,few,TGTGCCAGCGGGGGGGGAGAGTACAATGAGCAGTTCTTC,CASGGGEYNEQFF
16,TRBD2,TRBV15,TRBJ2-7,NA,TGTGCCACCAGCAGAGTGGGGGGGACTAACTCCTACGAGCAGTACTTC,CATSRVGGTNSYEQYF
16,NA,TRBV7-9,TRBJ2-5,NA,TGTGCCAGCAGCGGCGGGCGGCGGCCCCTCCCAGAGACCCAGTACTTC,CASSGGRRPLPETQYF
13,TRBD2,TRBV28,TRBJ2-7,NA,TGTGCCAGCAGTTCCTCGGGGAGGGCAGAGGAGTACTTC,CASSSSGRAEEYF
16,NA,TRBV14,TRBJ2-7,NA,TGTGCCAGCAGCCGCAGAGGGGGTATCGAAACCTACGAGCAGTACTTC,CASSRRGGIETYEQYF
15,TRBD2,TRBV5-1,TRBJ2-2,NA,TGCGCCAGCAGCTTGGCGGGGGGGCTCACCGGGGAGCTGTTTTTT,CASSLAGGLTGELFF
14,NA,TRBV7-2,TRBJ2-2,NA,TGTGCCAGCAGGGGCGGGCTGTGGGTCGGGGAGCTGTTTTTT,CASRGGLWVGELFF
14,TRBD1,TRBV9,TRBJ1-2,NA,TGTGCCAGCAGCGTAGATGCCAGGGGGACGGGCTACACTTTC,CASSVDARGTGYTF
14,NA,TRBV28,TRBJ1-6,NA,TGTGCCAGCAGGCAGACAGGACGAGATTCACCCCTCCACTTT,CASRQTGRDSPLHF
15,TRBD1,TRBV2,TRBJ1-6,NA,TGTGCCAGCAGTGTAGTGCAGGGGGACCGTTCACCCCTCCACTTT,CASSVVQGDRSPLHF
13,NA,TRBV28,TRBJ2-1,NA,TGTGCCAGCAGTCCCCTTGGGCCAGGGGCTTTGTTCTTC,CASSPLGPGALFF
14,TRBD1,TRBV30,TRBJ1-1,NA,TGTGCCGGGAACGACAGGGTGAGGAACACTGAAGCTTTCTTT,CAGNDRVRNTEAFF
13,TRBD2,TRBV30,TRBJ2-1,few,TGTGCCTGGATTAGCGGGAGAAGTAATGAGCAGTTCTTC,CAWISGRSNEQFF
16,NA,TRBV7-8,TRBJ2-2,NA,TGTGCCAGCAGCTTCCGGGACTTCACAGGCACCGGGGAGCTGTTTTTT,CASSFRDFTGTGELFF
12,NA,TRBV30,TRBJ1-3,once,TGTGCCTTCGAAGCGGACCGAAACACCATATATTTT,CAFEADRNTIYF
16,NA,TRBV9,TRBJ2-1,NA,TGTGCCAGCAGCCCCCATACGGGGAGCTCCTACAATGAGCAGTTCTTC,CASSPHTGSSYNEQFF
16,TRBD1,TRBV18,TRBJ1-1,NA,TGTGCCAGCTCAGGGGGAGTGGACAGGGGGGCCACTGAAGCTTTCTTT,CASSGGVDRGATEAFF
17,TRBD2,TRBV9,TRBJ2-1,NA,TGTGCCAGCAGCGTAGGGGGGACTAGCGGGGGGTGGAATGAGCAGTTCTTC,CASSVGGTSGGWNEQFF
16,NA,TRBV7-6,TRBJ1-4,NA,TGTGCCAGCAGCTTAGGGGCCGTCACAACTAATGAAAAACTGTTTTTT,CASSLGAVTTNEKLFF
13,NA,TRBV4-1,TRBJ1-1,NA,TGCGCCAGCAGCAAACAGGGGAACACTGAAGCTTTCTTT,CASSKQGNTEAFF
16,TRBD2,TRBV9,TRBJ2-3,NA,TGTGCCAGCAGCGTAGGTTCTGGGATAGCGGGAGATACGCAGTATTTT,CASSVGSGIAGDTQYF
16,TRBD2,TRBV7-8,TRBJ2-3,NA,TGTGCCAGCAGCCTGGGTAGCGGGAGTCGGACAGATACGCAGTATTTT,CASSLGSGSRTDTQYF
12,NA,TRBV11-3,TRBJ2-2,NA,TGTGCCAGCGGGCAGAACCAAGGAGAGCTGTTTTTT,CASGQNQGELFF
12,NA,TRBV7-2,TRBJ1-1,NA,NA,CASSFGQGITFF
15,NA,TRBV6-1,TRBJ1-1,NA,TGTGCCAGCAGTGAACGGGACATCGCGAACACTGAAGCTTTCTTT,CASSERDIANTEAFF
15,TRBD1,TRBV9,TRBJ2-5,NA,TGTGCCAGCAGCGCCAACAGGGGGCGGTTAGAGACCCAGTACTTC,CASSANRGRLETQYF
16,TRBD1,TRBV7-9,TRBJ2-2,NA,TGTGCCAGCAGCTTAGTAAGCAGGGGGCTCACCGGGGAGCTGTTTTTT,CASSLVSRGLTGELFF
13,NA,TRBV7-6,TRBJ1-1,NA,TGTGCCAGCAGCCCCTCGGCAGGGACTGAAGCTTTCTTT,CASSPSAGTEAFF
16,TRBD2,TRBV5-1,TRBJ2-1,NA,TGCGCCAGCAGCTTGACTTCTAGCGGGGGGGCCAATGAGCAGTTCTTC,CASSLTSSGGANEQFF
15,NA,TRBV7-2,TRBJ2-1,NA,TGTGCCAGCATCCTTGGGCCAGCAAGGTACAATGAGCAGTTCTTC,CASILGPARYNEQFF
17,NA,TRBV7-9,TRBJ2-4,NA,TGTGCCAGCAGCTTATCCCGACTGGAAGATGCCAAAAACATTCAGTACTTC,CASSLSRLEDAKNIQYF
16,TRBD1,TRBV9,TRBJ1-3,NA,TGTGCCAGCAGTGCTGGACAGGTTGGCTCTGGAAACACCATATATTTT,CASSAGQVGSGNTIYF
16,TRBD2,TRBV7-2,TRBJ2-3,few,TGTGCCATTGGGGATAGCGGGAGGGCTGGGGCAGATACGCAGTATTTT,CAIGDSGRAGADTQYF
15,TRBD1,TRBV4-1,TRBJ2-7,NA,TGCGCCAGCAGCCGTCCGGGACAGGCTATCTACGAGCAGTACTTC,CASSRPGQAIYEQYF
17,NA,TRBV21-1,TRBJ2-7,NA,TGTGCCAGCAGCATCATTGTGGTCAGCGGACGGTCCTACGAGCAGTACTTC,CASSIIVVSGRSYEQYF
15,NA,TRBV7-3,TRBJ2-5,NA,TGTGCCAGCAGCTTATCCGCGACTAGATACGAGACCCAGTACTTC,CASSLSATRYETQYF
15,NA,TRBV6-5,TRBJ2-1,few,TGTGCCAGCAGCATAACGGGAGCACACTACAATGAGCAGTTCTTC,CASSITGAHYNEQFF
15,TRBD1,TRBV5-1,TRBJ1-2,once,TGCGCCAGCAGCTCCCGGGACAGGGGATCTTATGGCTACACCTTC,CASSSRDRGSYGYTF
13,TRBD1,TRBV10-1,TRBJ2-7,once,TGCGCCAGCAGTGAGGGACAGGTCACCGAGCAGTACTTC,CASSEGQVTEQYF
13,NA,TRBV9,TRBJ1-2,NA,TGTGCCAGCAGCCCACCGGACAGCTATGGCTACACCTTC,CASSPPDSYGYTF
13,NA,TRBV15,TRBJ2-1,NA,TGTGCCACCAGCAGTGACATCGATCGTGGGTCGTTCTTC,CATSSDIDRGSFF
16,TRBD2,TRBV19,TRBJ2-5,NA,TGTGCCAGTAGTACGGGACTAGCGGGGAACCAAGAGACCCAGTACTTC,CASSTGLAGNQETQYF
17,NA,TRBV11-1,TRBJ1-1,once,TGTGCCAGCAGCGTAACAACCTCTGGGGGGGCGACCACTGAAGCTTTCTTT,CASSVTTSGGATTEAFF
15,TRBD1,TRBV7-8,TRBJ1-5,NA,TGTGCCAGCAGCAGACAAAACAGGGGCGGTCAGCCCCAGCATTTT,CASSRQNRGGQPQHF
16,TRBD1,TRBV5-1,TRBJ2-5,NA,TGCGCCAGCAGCCCGGGGACAGGGGGCACCCAAGAGACCCAGTACTTC,CASSPGTGGTQETQYF